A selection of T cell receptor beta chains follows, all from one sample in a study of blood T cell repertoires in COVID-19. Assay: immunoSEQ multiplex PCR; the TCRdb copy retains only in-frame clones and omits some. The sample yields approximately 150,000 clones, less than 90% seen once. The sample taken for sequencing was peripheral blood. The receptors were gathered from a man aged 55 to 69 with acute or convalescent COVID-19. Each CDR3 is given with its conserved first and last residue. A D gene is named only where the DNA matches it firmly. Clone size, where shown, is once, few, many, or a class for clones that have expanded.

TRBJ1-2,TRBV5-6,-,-,TGTGCCAGCAGCTTGCGGGTGGATGATGGCTACACCTTC,CASSLRVDDGYTF
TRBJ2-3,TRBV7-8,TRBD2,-,TGTGCCAGCAGCTTAGTTACGGGAGGGAGCACAGATACGCAGTATTTT,CASSLVTGGSTDTQYF
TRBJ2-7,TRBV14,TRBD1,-,TGTGCCAGCAGCCAGCACAGGGGGGCGGTTTCCTACGAGCAGTACTTC,CASSQHRGAVSYEQYF
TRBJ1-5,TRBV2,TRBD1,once,TGTGCCAGCAGCGGAGGACAGGATAGCAATCAGCCCCAGCATTTT,CASSGGQDSNQPQHF
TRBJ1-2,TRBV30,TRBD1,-,TGTGCCTGCGGAGGGACAGGGCTCTATGGCTACACCTTC,CACGGTGLYGYTF
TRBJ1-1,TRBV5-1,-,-,TGCGCCAGCAGCTTGACAGGCGGCACTGAAGCTTTCTTT,CASSLTGGTEAFF
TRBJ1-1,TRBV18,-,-,TGTGCCAGCTCCCCCATGTTGCAGGGTGGCACTGAAGCTTTCTTT,CASSPMLQGGTEAFF
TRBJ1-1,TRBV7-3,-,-,TGTGCCAGCAGCCATGACGCGCGGGCTGAAGCTTTCTTT,CASSHDARAEAFF
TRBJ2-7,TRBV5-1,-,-,TGCGCCAGCAGCTTGGAAACAAACTACGAGCAGTACTTC,CASSLETNYEQYF
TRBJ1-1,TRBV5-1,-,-,TGCGCCAGCAGCTTCGGACAGCCCAGGACTGAAGCTTTCTTT,CASSFGQPRTEAFF
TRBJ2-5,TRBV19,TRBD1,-,TGTGCCAGTAGTAGCCGGACCAGGGGGTACCAAGAGACCCAGTACTTC,CASSSRTRGYQETQYF
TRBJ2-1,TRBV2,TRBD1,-,TGTGCCAGCAGTGAGGACAGGGGGCGCTCCCATGAGCAGTTCTTC,CASSEDRGRSHEQFF
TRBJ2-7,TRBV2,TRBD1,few,TGTGCCAGCGTGGGAAACCGGGACAGGGCCCCCTACGAGCAGTACTTC,CASVGNRDRAPYEQYF
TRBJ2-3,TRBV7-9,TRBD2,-,TGTGCCAGCAGCTTACGACGGGGGGACACAGATACGCAGTATTTT,CASSLRRGDTDTQYF
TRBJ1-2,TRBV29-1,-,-,TGCAGCGTTTTTCTGGCAGGCAGGGGCTACACCTTC,CSVFLAGRGYTF
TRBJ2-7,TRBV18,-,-,TGTGCCAGCTCACCAGACAGAACCTACGAGCAGTACTTC,CASSPDRTYEQYF
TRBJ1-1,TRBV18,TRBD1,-,TGTGCCAGCTCAAGCGGACAGGGTCGAATCACTGAAGCTTTCTTT,CASSSGQGRITEAFF
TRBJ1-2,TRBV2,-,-,TGTGCCAGCAGTGACGGGGGGCCGAGCTACACCTTC,CASSDGGPSYTF
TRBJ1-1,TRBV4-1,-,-,TGCGCCAGCAGCCAAGAAACGCAGGGGCTCACTGAAGCTTTCTTT,CASSQETQGLTEAFF
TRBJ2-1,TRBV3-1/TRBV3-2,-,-,TGTGCCAGCAGCCAGACAACAGGGCGGCTCTCCTACAATGAGCAGTTCTTC,CASSQTTGRLSYNEQFF
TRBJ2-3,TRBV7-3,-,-,TGTGCCAGCAGCTTCCGAGCTAGCACAGATACGCAGTATTTT,CASSFRASTDTQYF
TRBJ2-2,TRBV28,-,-,TGTGCCAGCAGACCGGACAGGAACACCGGGGAGCTGTTTTTT,CASRPDRNTGELFF
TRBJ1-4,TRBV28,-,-,TGTGCCAGCAGTCTATCCATGGGGAGTTCCTCTAATGAAAAACTGTTTTTT,CASSLSMGSSSNEKLFF
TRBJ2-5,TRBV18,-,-,TGTGCCAGCTCGCGGACAGTGCAAGAGACCCAGTACTTC,CASSRTVQETQYF
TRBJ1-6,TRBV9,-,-,TGTGCCAGCAGCCCAAGCGAGGCCTATAATTCACCCCTCCACTTT,CASSPSEAYNSPLHF
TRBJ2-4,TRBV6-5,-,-,TGTGCCAGCAGTCTAAGAGGAGCCAAAAACATTCAGTACTTC,CASSLRGAKNIQYF
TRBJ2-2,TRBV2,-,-,TGTGCCAGCAGTGAAGCGCTGGACAGTTACACCGGGGAGCTGTTTTTT,CASSEALDSYTGELFF
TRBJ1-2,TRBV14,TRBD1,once,TGTGCCAGCAGCCAAGTGGGGGGGACAGGGAGAAACTATGGCTACACCTTC,CASSQVGGTGRNYGYTF
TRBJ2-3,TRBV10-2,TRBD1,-,TGCGCCAGCCGAGCGACAGGGGAGAACACAGATACGCAGTATTTT,CASRATGENTDTQYF
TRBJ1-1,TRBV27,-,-,TGTGCCAGCAACCCGGGGGTTGGGTTCATGCTTTCCACTGAAGCTTTCTTT,CASNPGVGFMLSTEAFF
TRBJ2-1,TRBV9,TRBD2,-,TGTGCCAGCAGCCCTCTTAGCGGGGGGGCGTACAATGAGCAGTTCTTC,CASSPLSGGAYNEQFF
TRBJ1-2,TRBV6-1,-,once,TGTGCCAGCAGTGAAGCTCAACCGGGACACAATGGCTACACCTTC,CASSEAQPGHNGYTF
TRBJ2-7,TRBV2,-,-,TGTGCCAGCAGGAGACAAATTTCCTACGAGCAGTACTTC,CASRRQISYEQYF
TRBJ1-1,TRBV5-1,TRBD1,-,TGCGCCAGCAGCTTCTCAGGGGGCACTGAAGCTTTCTTT,CASSFSGGTEAFF
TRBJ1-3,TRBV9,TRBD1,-,TGTGCCAGCAGCCCCCAGGGGGTGGCTGGAAACACCATATATTTT,CASSPQGVAGNTIYF